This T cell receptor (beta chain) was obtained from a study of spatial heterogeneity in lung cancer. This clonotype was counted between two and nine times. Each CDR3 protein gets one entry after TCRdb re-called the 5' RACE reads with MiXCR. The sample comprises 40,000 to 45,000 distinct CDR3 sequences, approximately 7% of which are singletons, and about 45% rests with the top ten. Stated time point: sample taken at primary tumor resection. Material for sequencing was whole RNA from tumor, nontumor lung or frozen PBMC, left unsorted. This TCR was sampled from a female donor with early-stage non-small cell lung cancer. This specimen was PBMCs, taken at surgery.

CDR3: CASSAGPSSYNEQFF. CDR3 sequence (DNA): TGCGCCAGCAGCGCCGGACCGTCCTCCTACAATGAGCAGTTCTTC. This chain connects TRBV5-1 to TRBJ2-1; D is ambiguous. The V end lost 4 bases, the J end lost 0 bases, and 11 bases lay between the germline ends. The CDR3 length is 15 residues. CDR1 is SGHRS, CDR2 YFSETQ, per germline.